The 29 T cell receptor beta chains below were found in one sample sequenced in a study of regulatory T cells in long-lasting Graves disease. With iRepertoire HTBI primers and Arm-PCR of CDR3 regions, TCR beta libraries were built. A single record per CDR3 protein comes from TCRdb applying MiXCR to the multiplex PCR reads. This repertoire shows some 370,000 distinct CDR3 sequences, about a fifth found once; its top ten account for around 20%. Noted time point: persistent/refractory GD, antithyroid drugs over 5 years with positive TRAb. Construction of the TCR library relied on RNA isolated from PBMCs. The sample consisted of peripheral blood mononuclear cells (PBMCs), taken when the disease was refractory, from a patient treated with antithyroid drugs. All receptors come from a female donor with Graves disease.

Ten or more counts support this clonotype. The chain recombines TRBV5-1 with TRBJ1-2, with no clear D. V was clipped by 3 bases and J by 8 bases, with 11 bases between them. This CDR3 has 12 amino acids. Germline assignment: CDR1 SGHRS and CDR2 YFSETQ. The CDR3 loop reads CASSSDGVGYTF. CDR3 sequence (DNA): TGCGCCAGCAGCTCCGACGGGGTCGGCTACACCTTC. Full variable domain (missing parts from reference TRBV5-1 and TRBJ1-2): KAGVTQTPRYLIKTRGQQVTLSCSPISGHRSVSWYQQTPGQGLQFLFEYFSETQRNKGNFPGRFSGRQFSNSRSEMNVSTLELGDSALYLCASSSDGVGYTFGSGTRLTVV.

The V gene is TRBV5-4, the J gene TRBJ2-7; 10 positions match TRBD2. CDR3 length equals 16 residues. Trimming removed 0 bases from V and 2 bases from J; junction bases left unmatched: 5. Germline CDR1 and CDR2: SGHNT and YYREEE (reference sequence). Here the CDR3 reads CASSLASSGRAYEQYF. CDR3 nucleotides: TGTGCCAGCAGCTTGGCGTCTAGCGGGAGAGCCTACGAGCAGTACTTC.

This clonotype was counted ten times or more. The chain uses TRBV7-2 and TRBJ1-1; D is possibly TRBD1 (5 bases). In germline, CDR1 is SGHTA, CDR2 FQGNSA. Trimming cost V 0 bases and J 10 bases, with 18 bases left between them. The CDR3 consists of 15 residues. CDR3 DNA: TGTGCCAGCAGCTTAGCCCCTGGGACTGGTGATGGAGCTTTCTTT. It codes for CASSLAPGTGDGAFF.

The CDR3 DNA sequence: TGCAGTGCTAGAGACCTCCGGACTAGCGGGAGTATCCACGAGCAGTACTTC. Encoded protein: CSARDLRTSGSIHEQYF. The genes are TRBV20-1 and TRBJ2-7; TRBD2 aligns across 13 bases. This CDR3 has 17 residues. Germline loops: CDR1 DFQATT, CDR2 SNEGSKA (reference sequence). J lost 5 bases, V lost 0 bases, and 10 bases had no gene match.

The rearrangement joins TRBV20-1 to TRBJ1-6; the D gene is possibly TRBD1 (5 bases). Germline loops: CDR1 DFQATT, CDR2 SNEGSKA (reference sequence). Trimming left V 3 bases short and J 7 bases short, with 19 bases between. This CDR3 contains 16 residues. In DNA, the CDR3 is TGCAGTGCTAGTTTTCCTCTTGGACACAGCAATTCACCCCTCCACTTT. Its translation: CSASFPLGHSNSPLHF.

The chain is built from TRBV3-1 and TRBJ2-7; unclear D gene. Trimming shortened V by 0 bases and J by 4 bases, and 13 bases separated the two germline ends. There are 15 residues in the CDR3. Germline V gene lookup returns CDR1 LGHDT and CDR2 YNNKEL (reference sequence). The CDR3 spells CASSQDGGLFYEQYF. CDR3 coding DNA: TGTGCCAGCAGCCAAGACGGCGGATTGTTTTACGAGCAGTACTTC.

This clonotype has ten or more counts. The J gene is TRBJ2-2, the V gene TRBV6-1; 8 nucleotides align to TRBD2. The CDR3 totals 15 residues. The germline gives CDR1 MNHNS, CDR2 SASEGT. V was clipped by 5 bases and J by 8 bases; unmatched bases: 10. The CDR3: CASSKGVSGKGELFF. For the CDR3, the DNA is TGTGCCAGCAGTAAGGGAGTTAGCGGGAAAGGGGAGCTGTTTTTT.

The sample holds many counts of this clonotype. This rearrangement joins TRBV6-1 to TRBJ1-5; D not resolved. The CDR3 has 13 amino acids. The ends were cut back, 5 bases at V and 4 bases at J, with 9 bases in the middle. From germline, CDR1 is MNHNS and CDR2 SASEGT. In DNA form, the CDR3 reads TGTGCCAGCAGTCCCACGGGGAATCAGCCCCAGCATTTT. Its translation: CASSPTGNQPQHF.

This clonotype was counted ten times or more. V usage is TRBV7-2 and J usage is TRBJ2-2; 10 bases fit TRBD2. J was trimmed by 7 bases and V by 3 bases; bases with no gene match: 5. CDR1 and CDR2 from the germline V gene are SGHTA and FQGNSA. The CDR3 contains 15 residues. The CDR3 nucleotides are TGTGCCAGCAGCTTCTTAGCGGGAGGCGGCGGGGAGCTGTTTTTT. Translating gives CASSFLAGGGGELFF.

Comments on this clonotype: This may arise from a read error, as a much more abundant clone is one base away. The gene calls are TRBV6-1 and TRBJ1-1; D might be TRBD1 (5 bases). This CDR3 spans 13 amino acids. Per germline, CDR1 MNHNS and CDR2 SASEGT. CDR3 residues: CVSSATANTEAFF. CDR3 bases: TGTGTCAGCAGTGCGACAGCTAACACTGAAGCTTTCTTT.

This chain connects TRBV28 to TRBJ1-3; D is perhaps TRBD1 (6 bases). The CDR3 has 16 residues. From germline, CDR1 is MDHEN and CDR2 SYDVKM. With 8 bases removed from V and 2 bases from J, the gap between germline ends came to 19 bases. CDR3 bases: TGTGCCAGCCACGAAGGGGGTCCCCCTACTGGAAACACCATATATTTT. It codes for CASHEGGPPTGNTIYF.

This clonotype was counted ten times or more. The chain uses TRBV28 and TRBJ2-7; D not certain. Looked up from germline, CDR1 is MDHEN and CDR2 is SYDVKM. The CDR3 is 13 residues long. Between the trimmed V and J ends, which lost 5 bases and 4 bases, there was a span of 12 bases. CDR3 bases: TGTGCCAGCAGTCTAACTTTGGGGTACGAGCAGTACTTC. Its translation is CASSLTLGYEQYF.

CDR3 nucleotides: TGCGCCAGCAGCAAAGAAAACAGGGGCGCTAGTGAAAAACTGTTTTTT. Its protein product is CASSKENRGASEKLFF. The V call is TRBV5-1, the J call TRBJ1-4; 7 bases are a match to TRBD1. This CDR3 contains 16 residues. The germline CDR1 and CDR2 sequences are SGHRS and YFSETQ. With V trimmed by 4 bases and J by 7 bases, 13 bases remained unmatched.

V gene TRBV4-1 combines with J gene TRBJ1-1; TRBD1 matches 7 bases. CDR3 length: 12 residues. The ends lost 5 bases at V and 7 bases at J; junction bases unmatched: 4. Germline V gene lookup returns CDR1 MGHRA and CDR2 YSYEKL. The CDR3 coding sequence is TGCGCCAGCAGCAACCAGGGGGTTGAAGCTTTCTTT. Encoded protein: CASSNQGVEAFF.

The genes are TRBV6-1 and TRBJ1-6; 9 nucleotides match TRBD1. Germline values: CDR1 MNHNS, CDR2 SASEGT. V shed 6 bases and J 10 bases; nucleotides not matched to a gene: 13. The CDR3 is made up of 16 amino acids. The CDR3 nucleotides are TGTGCCAGCAGCAACCCACCGGGACAGGGAAGCTCACCCCTCCACTTT. Translated: CASSNPPGQGSSPLHF.

This chain uses TRBV25-1 with TRBJ1-2; 8 bases fit TRBD1. J was trimmed by 5 bases and V by 2 bases; bases with no gene match: 4. CDR1 MGHDK and CDR2 SYGVNS come from the germline V gene. The CDR3 extends over 14 amino acids. In DNA, the CDR3 is TGTGCCAGCAGTGAACAGGGGGCGCAGTATGGCTACACCTTC. Its translation is CASSEQGAQYGYTF.

This sequence joins TRBV6-1 and TRBJ1-2; TRBD1 agrees at 7 bases. V was pared by 10 bases and J by 0 bases, with 2 bases of the junction left unmatched. Germline values: CDR1 MNHNS, CDR2 SASEGT. The CDR3 covers 12 residues. CDR3 sequence (DNA): TGTGCCACCCAGGGGGCTAACTATGGCTACACCTTC. Translated: CATQGANYGYTF.

This clonotype was observed a handful of times. The chain is built from TRBV7-9 and TRBJ2-7; D unresolved. V was cut by 2 bases and J by 2 bases, with 7 bases left in between. The CDR3 is made up of 13 amino acids. Germline V gene sequence: CDR1 SEHNR, CDR2 FQNEAQ (reference sequence). CDR3 bases: TGTGCCAGCAGCTTATTACAGACCTACGAGCAGTACTTC. Its translation: CASSLLQTYEQYF.

V and J are TRBV12-3 or TRBV12-4 and TRBJ2-3; TRBD2 aligns across 11 bases. With V trimmed by 8 bases and J by 4 bases, 5 bases remained unmatched. The CDR3 loop spans 14 amino acids. CDR3 amino acids: CASRLAGYADTQYF. Here the CDR3 DNA reads TGTGCCAGCCGACTAGCGGGATATGCAGATACGCAGTATTTT.

This clonotype was seen at least ten times. The chain couples TRBV6-1 to TRBJ2-5; D perhaps matches TRBD2 (6 bases). V gave up 4 bases and J gave up 5 bases, with 11 bases separating them. Germline V gene lookup returns CDR1 MNHNS and CDR2 SASEGT. The CDR3 contains 13 residues. CDR3 in amino acids: CASSVGGFETQYF. The CDR3 region has the DNA TGTGCCAGCAGTGTAGGAGGGTTTGAGACCCAGTACTTC.

The chain links TRBV20-1 to TRBJ2-4, with 12 bases identical to TRBD2. The J segment lost 3 bases and the V segment lost 8 bases, leaving 5 bases of the junction unmatched. CDR1 DFQATT and CDR2 SNEGSKA come from the germline V gene (reference sequence). The CDR3 extends over 14 amino acids. The CDR3 loop is CSTRLAGDKNIQYF. The CDR3 DNA follows: TGCAGTACTCGACTAGCGGGAGACAAAAACATTCAGTACTTC.

The chain is built from TRBV7-8 and TRBJ2-1; TRBD2 agrees at 8 bases. Germline CDR1 SGHVS, CDR2 FQNEAQ. The trim removed 3 bases at V and 7 bases at J, leaving 8 bases unmatched. CDR3 size: 15 residues. The CDR3 sequence: CASSFLSGTLNEQFF. The DNA of the CDR3 is TGTGCCAGCAGCTTCCTTAGCGGGACCTTGAATGAGCAGTTCTTC.

The genes are TRBV20-1 and TRBJ1-2; TRBD1 agrees at 10 bases. Germline CDR1 is DFQATT and CDR2 is SNEGSKA (reference sequence). Germline trimming cut 6 bases from V and 8 bases from J; bases unmatched to any gene: 9. There are 13 residues in the CDR3. CDR3 nucleotide sequence: TGCAGTGCCAGCCGACAGGGGGCACGGGGCTACACCTTC. It is translated as CSASRQGARGYTF.

The V and J genes are TRBV5-1 and TRBJ2-1; D gene ambiguous. The length of the CDR3 is 16 residues. Per germline, CDR1 SGHRS and CDR2 YFSETQ. V lost 6 bases and J 0 bases, leaving 16 bases between the germline ends. The CDR3 DNA reads TGCGCCAGCACCCCAAGGGAAGCTAGCTCCTACAATGAGCAGTTCTTC. Its protein is CASTPREASSYNEQFF.

The CDR3, as DNA: TGTGCCAGCAAAGGGCTCAATGAGCAGTTCTTC. Translating it yields CASKGLNEQFF. This chain links TRBV2 with TRBJ2-1, with no clear D. CDR3 length: 11 residues. The germline V gene has CDR1 SNHLY and CDR2 FYNNEI. The germline V and J ends were trimmed by 7 bases and 6 bases, with 7 bases remaining between them.

Ten or more counts support this clonotype. The rearrangement links TRBV5-1 to TRBJ2-2; D gene ambiguous. V shed 0 bases and J shed 8 bases, with 11 bases lying between them. The CDR3 spans 14 residues. Per the germline V gene, CDR1 is SGHRS and CDR2 is YFSETQ. CDR3 sequence: CASSLAGQYGELFF. In nucleotides, the CDR3 is TGCGCCAGCAGCTTGGCCGGTCAGTATGGGGAGCTGTTTTTT.

J is TRBJ1-5 and V is TRBV28; D remains ambiguous. The CDR3 has 12 residues. The ends were cut back, 7 bases at V and 4 bases at J, with 8 bases in the middle. Germline CDR1 MDHEN, CDR2 SYDVKM. This chain's CDR3 is CASKAGNQPQHF. CDR3 DNA sequence: TGTGCCAGCAAGGCGGGGAATCAGCCCCAGCATTTT. Together with reference TRBV28 and TRBJ1-5, the CDR3 gives the full variable domain: DVKVTQSSRYLVKRTGEKVFLECVQDMDHENMFWYRQDPGLGLRLIYFSYDVKMKEKGDIPEGYSVSREKKERFSLILESASTNQTSMYLCASKAGNQPQHFGDGTRLSIL.

About this clonotype: This may be a read error, as it is one base from a much larger clone. The chain employs TRBV7-2 and TRBJ2-7; maybe TRBD1 (6 bases). Germline-derived CDR1 and CDR2 are SGHTA and FQGNSA. The CDR3 has 16 amino acids. The CDR3 sequence: CASSVNGTTSSYEQHF. CDR3 nucleotide sequence: TGTGCCAGCAGCGTGAACGGGACAACGAGCTCCTACGAGCAGCACTTC.

In this sample, this clonotype turned up a few times. The chain links TRBV27 to TRBJ2-5; D not resolved. Looked up from germline, CDR1 is MNHEY and CDR2 is SMNVEV (reference sequence). The CDR3 has 10 amino acids. Deletions cut 7 bases from V and 7 bases from J, with 7 bases between. In nucleotides, the CDR3 is TGTGCCAGCAAGTTGGTGACCCAGTACTTC. Translating gives CASKLVTQYF.